This TCR beta chain is from a study of vaccination effects on CD4 cells after COVID-19. Study in general: Median timing of post-vaccine samples was 72 days after the second dose. Study-wide results and caveats: Late in the post-vaccination period, infection-induced and vaccine-induced clones underwent marked clonal contraction.

The protocol was immunoSEQ multiplex PCR, while the TCRdb copy is restricted to in-frame clones and leaves out a portion. The sample lists 30,000 or so clones; around 70% were seen once. With regard to this clone: Its antigen is undetermined.

Using viral peptide pools, the ViraFEST assay grew out antigen-specific CD4+ T cells prior to sequencing. Culture proceeded for more than nine days, and CD4+ T cells were then isolated. The vaccine given was either BNT162b2 or mRNA-1273, in two doses. Vaccinated participants had no history of SARS-CoV-2 infection and tested negative for nucleocapsid antibodies. Cells had half their medium changed to IL-2 medium on days 3 and 7. The CDR3 extends over 14 amino acids. Germline V gene sequence: CDR1 SQVTM, CDR2 ANQGSEA. Trimming removed 5 bases from V and 0 bases from J, with 13 bases in between. V and J are TRBV29-1 and TRBJ1-1; weak D call: TRBD1 (5 bases). The specimen was CD4+ T cells from PBMCs cultured with HCoV-NL63 spike peptides, collected after COVID-19 vaccination. The source of this sequence is a human donor who received a COVID-19 vaccine. The CDR3 DNA is TGCAGCGTTACGGGACGGGCCATGAACACTGAAGCTTTCTTT. Its protein is CSVTGRAMNTEAFF. Based on the CDR3 plus reference TRBV29-1 and TRBJ1-1, the full variable domain is SAVISQKPSRDICQRGTSLTIQCQVDSQVTMMFWYRQQPGQSLTLIATANQGSEATYESGFVIDKFPISRPNLTFSTLTVSNMSPEDSSIYLCSVTGRAMNTEAFFGQGTRLTVV.